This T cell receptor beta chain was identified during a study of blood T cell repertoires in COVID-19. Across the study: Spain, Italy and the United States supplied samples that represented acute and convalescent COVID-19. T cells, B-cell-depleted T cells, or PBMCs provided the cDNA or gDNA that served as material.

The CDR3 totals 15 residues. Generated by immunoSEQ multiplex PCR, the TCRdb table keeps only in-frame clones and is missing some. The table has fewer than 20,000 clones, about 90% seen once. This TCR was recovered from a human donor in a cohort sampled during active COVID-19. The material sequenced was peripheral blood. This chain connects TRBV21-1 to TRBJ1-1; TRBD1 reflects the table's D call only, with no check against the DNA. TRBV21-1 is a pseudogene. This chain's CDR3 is CASLSTRGLNTEAFF. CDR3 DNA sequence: TGTGCCAGCCTTTCAACAAGGGGATTGAACACTGAAGCTTTCTTT.